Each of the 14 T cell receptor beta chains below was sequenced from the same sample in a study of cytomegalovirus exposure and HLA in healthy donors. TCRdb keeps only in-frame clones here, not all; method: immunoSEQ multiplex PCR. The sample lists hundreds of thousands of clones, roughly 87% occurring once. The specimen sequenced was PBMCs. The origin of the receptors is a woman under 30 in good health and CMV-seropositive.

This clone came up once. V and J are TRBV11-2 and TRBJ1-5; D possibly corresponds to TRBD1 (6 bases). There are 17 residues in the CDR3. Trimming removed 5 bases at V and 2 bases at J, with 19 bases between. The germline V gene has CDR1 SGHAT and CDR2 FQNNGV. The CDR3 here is CASSRVGTRIGNQPQHF. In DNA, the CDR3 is TGTGCCAGCAGCCGAGTAGGGACACGAATCGGCAATCAGCCCCAGCATTTT.

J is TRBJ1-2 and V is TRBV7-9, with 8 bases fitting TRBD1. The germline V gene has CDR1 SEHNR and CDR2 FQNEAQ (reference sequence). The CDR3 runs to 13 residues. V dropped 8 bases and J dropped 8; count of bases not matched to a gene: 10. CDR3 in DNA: TGTGCCAGCCCCGAGGACAGGGCCGGGGGCTACACCTTC. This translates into CASPEDRAGGYTF. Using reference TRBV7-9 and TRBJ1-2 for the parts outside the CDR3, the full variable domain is DTGVSQNPRHKITKRGQNVTFRCDPISEHNRLYWYRQTLGQGPEFLTYFQNEAQLEKSRLLSDRFSAERPKGSFSTLEIQRTEQGDSAMYLCASPEDRAGGYTFGSGTRLTVV.

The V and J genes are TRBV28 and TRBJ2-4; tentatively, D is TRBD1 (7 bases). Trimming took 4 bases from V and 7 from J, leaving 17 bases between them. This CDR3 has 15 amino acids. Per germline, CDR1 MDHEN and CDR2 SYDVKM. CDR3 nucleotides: TGTGCCAGCAGTTCACCATCTTCAGGGGGGAACATTCAGTACTTC. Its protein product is CASSSPSSGGNIQYF.

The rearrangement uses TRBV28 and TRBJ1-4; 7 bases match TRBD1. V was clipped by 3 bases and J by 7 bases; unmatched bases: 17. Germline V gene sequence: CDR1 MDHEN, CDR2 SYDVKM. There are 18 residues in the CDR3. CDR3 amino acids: CASSFLQLEWDSGEKLFF. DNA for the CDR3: TGTGCCAGCAGTTTTTTGCAACTAGAGTGGGACAGTGGTGAAAAACTGTTTTTT.

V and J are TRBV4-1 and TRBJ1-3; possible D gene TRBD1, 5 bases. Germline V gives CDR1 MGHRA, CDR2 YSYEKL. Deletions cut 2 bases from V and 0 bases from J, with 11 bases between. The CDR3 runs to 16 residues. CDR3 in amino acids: CASSQHDSHSGNTIYF. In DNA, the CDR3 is TGCGCCAGCAGCCAACACGACAGTCACTCTGGAAACACCATATATTTT.

CDR3 amino acids: CASSSDSRGEKLFF. The CDR3 DNA sequence: TGCGCCAGCAGCTCTGACAGTCGCGGCGAAAAACTGTTTTTT. The chain uses TRBV5-1 and TRBJ1-4, with a weak D call TRBD1 (5 bases). The germline V gene has CDR1 SGHRS and CDR2 YFSETQ. The CDR3 is 14 residues long. Trimming removed 3 bases from V and 8 bases from J, with 14 bases in between.

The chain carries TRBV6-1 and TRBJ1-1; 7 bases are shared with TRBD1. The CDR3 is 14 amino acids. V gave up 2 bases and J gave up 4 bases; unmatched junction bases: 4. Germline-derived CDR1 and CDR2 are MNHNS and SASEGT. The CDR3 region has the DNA TGTGCCAGCAGTGAACATCAGGGGGGCACTGAAGCTTTCTTT. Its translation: CASSEHQGGTEAFF.

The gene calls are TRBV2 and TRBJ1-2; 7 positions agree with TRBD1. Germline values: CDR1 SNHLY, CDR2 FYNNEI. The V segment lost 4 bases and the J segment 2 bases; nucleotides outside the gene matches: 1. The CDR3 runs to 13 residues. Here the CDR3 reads CASSAGGNYGYTF. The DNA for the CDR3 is TGTGCCAGCAGTGCAGGGGGGAACTATGGCTACACCTTC. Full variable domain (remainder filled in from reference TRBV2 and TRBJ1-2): EPEVTQTPSHQVTQMGQEVILRCVPISNHLYFYWYRQILGQKVEFLVSFYNNEISEKSEIFDDQFSVERPDGSNFTLKIRSTKLEDSAMYFCASSAGGNYGYTFGSGTRLTVV.

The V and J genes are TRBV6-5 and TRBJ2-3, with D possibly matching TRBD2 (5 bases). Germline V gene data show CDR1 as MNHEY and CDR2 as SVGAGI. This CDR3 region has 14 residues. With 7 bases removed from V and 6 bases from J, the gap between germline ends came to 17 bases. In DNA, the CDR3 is TGTGCCAGCAAGACCAGGTCGGGGATTGATACGCAGTATTTT. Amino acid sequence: CASKTRSGIDTQYF.

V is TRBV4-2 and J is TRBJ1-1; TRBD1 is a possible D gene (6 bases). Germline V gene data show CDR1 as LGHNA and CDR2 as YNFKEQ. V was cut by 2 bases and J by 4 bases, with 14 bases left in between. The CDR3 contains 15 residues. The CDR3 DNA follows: TGTGCCAGCAGCCAACCAACGGGCAGGGGCACTGAAGCTTTCTTT. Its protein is CASSQPTGRGTEAFF.

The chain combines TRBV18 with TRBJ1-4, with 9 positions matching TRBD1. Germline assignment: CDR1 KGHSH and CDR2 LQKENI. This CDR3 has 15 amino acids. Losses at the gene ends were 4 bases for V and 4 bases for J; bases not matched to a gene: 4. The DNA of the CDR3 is TGTGCCAGCTCACGTGGACAGGGGATTAATGAAAAACTGTTTTTT. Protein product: CASSRGQGINEKLFF. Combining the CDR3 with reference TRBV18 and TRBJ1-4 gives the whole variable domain NAGVMQNPRHLVRRRGQEARLRCSPMKGHSHVYWYRQLPEEGLKFMVYLQKENIIDESGMPKERFSAEFPKEGPSILRIQQVVRGDSAAYFCASSRGQGINEKLFFGSGTQLSVL.

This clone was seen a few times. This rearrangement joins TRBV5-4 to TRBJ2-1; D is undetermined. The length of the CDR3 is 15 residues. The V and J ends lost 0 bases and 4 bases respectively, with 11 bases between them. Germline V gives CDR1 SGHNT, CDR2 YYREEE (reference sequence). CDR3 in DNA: TGTGCCAGCAGCTTGGACTCAAATGAGTACAATGAGCAGTTCTTC. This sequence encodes CASSLDSNEYNEQFF. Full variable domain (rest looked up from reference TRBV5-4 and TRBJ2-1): ETGVTQSPTHLIKTRGQQVTLRCSSQSGHNTVSWYQQALGQGPQFIFQYYREEENGRGNFPPRFSGLQFPNYSSELNVNALELDDSALYLCASSLDSNEYNEQFFGPGTRLTVL.

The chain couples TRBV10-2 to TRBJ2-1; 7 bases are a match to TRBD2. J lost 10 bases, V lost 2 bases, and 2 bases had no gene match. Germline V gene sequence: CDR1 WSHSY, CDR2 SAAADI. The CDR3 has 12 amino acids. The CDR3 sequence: CASSEGLEEQFF. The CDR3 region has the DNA TGCGCCAGCAGTGAGGGACTAGAGGAGCAGTTCTTC.

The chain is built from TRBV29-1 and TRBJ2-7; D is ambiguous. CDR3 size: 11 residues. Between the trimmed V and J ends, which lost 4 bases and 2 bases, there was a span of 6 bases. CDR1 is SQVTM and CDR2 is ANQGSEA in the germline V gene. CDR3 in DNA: TGCAGCGTTGGGCAGACCTACGAGCAGTACTTC. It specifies CSVGQTYEQYF.